What follows are 31 T cell receptor beta chains derived from one specimen sequenced in a study of response to subunit inactivated influenza vaccine. MiXCR, applied by TCRdb to the RT-PCR reads, yields one record per CDR3 protein. The table shows hundreds of thousands of distinct CDR3 sequences, with approximately 10% occurring only once. Source: PBMCs from blood, taken on the day of vaccination. These receptors originate from a man between 50 and 59 years old who received an inactivated influenza vaccine.

The chain is built from TRBV6-1 and TRBJ2-7; D might be TRBD2 (6 bases). Germline CDR1 reads MNHNS; CDR2 reads SASEGT. This CDR3 spans 15 amino acids. V was shortened by 6 bases and J by 2 bases, with 17 bases between the two germline ends. In DNA form, the CDR3 reads TGTGCCAGCAGAGGTGTGGTAGCGGATACCTACGAGCAGTACTTC. Protein product: CASRGVVADTYEQYF.

The rearrangement links TRBV5-1 to TRBJ2-1; 11 bases fit TRBD2. The CDR3 covers 18 residues. Per the germline V gene, CDR1 is SGHRS and CDR2 is YFSETQ. Losses at the gene ends were 3 bases for V and 0 bases for J; bases not matched to a gene: 8. CDR3: CASSYGTSGTSSYNEQFF. Here the CDR3 DNA reads TGCGCCAGCAGCTACGGGACTAGCGGTACTAGCTCCTACAATGAGCAGTTCTTC.

In this sample, this clonotype turned up a few times. The chain is built from TRBV18 and TRBJ2-5; a weak D match, TRBD2 (5 bases). The CDR3 spans 17 residues. Looked up from germline, CDR1 is KGHSH and CDR2 is LQKENI. V dropped 0 bases and J dropped 7 bases, with 21 bases sitting between them. The CDR3 region is CASSPPSGLATAATQYF. The DNA of the CDR3 is TGTGCCAGCTCACCACCCTCGGGCCTAGCTACGGCGGCGACCCAGTACTTC.

This chain uses TRBV18 with TRBJ1-6; 10 bases agree with TRBD1. The CDR3 runs to 16 residues. From germline, CDR1 is KGHSH and CDR2 LQKENI. The junction had 7 bases not matched to a gene; V was cut back by 2 bases and J by 9 bases. In nucleotides, the CDR3 is TGTGCCAGCTCACCAGCTAGGGACAGGGGCGGTTCACCCCTCCACTTT. Protein sequence: CASSPARDRGGSPLHF.

V is TRBV28 and J is TRBJ1-1, with D maybe TRBD1 (5 bases). The CDR3 consists of 15 residues. The V end was cut by 2 bases, the J end by 2 bases, with 12 bases between. Germline V lookup: CDR1 MDHEN, CDR2 SYDVKM. This CDR3 is CASSLVLGGNTEAFF. The CDR3 region has the DNA TGTGCCAGCAGTTTAGTCCTCGGGGGTAACACTGAAGCTTTCTTT.

The CDR3 sequence is CASSFGTAGGELFF. The CDR3 DNA reads as TGTGCCAGCAGCTTCGGGACAGCCGGCGGGGAGCTGTTTTTT. The V call is TRBV11-2, the J call TRBJ2-2; 7 nucleotides align to TRBD1. The trim removed 3 bases at V and 7 bases at J, leaving 5 bases unmatched. Germline CDR1 and CDR2: SGHAT and FQNNGV. The CDR3 extends over 14 amino acids.

V is TRBV7-9 and J is TRBJ2-7, with 7 positions matching TRBD1. V lost 8 bases, J lost 0 bases, and 1 base stayed unmatched. The CDR3 length is 12 residues. Germline assignment: CDR1 SEHNR and CDR2 FQNEAQ (reference sequence). The CDR3 nucleotides read TGTGCCAGCCAGGGGGACTCCTACGAGCAGTACTTC. Translation: CASQGDSYEQYF. Using reference TRBV7-9 and TRBJ2-7 for the parts outside the CDR3, the full variable domain is DTGVSQNPRHKITKRGQNVTFRCDPISEHNRLYWYRQTLGQGPEFLTYFQNEAQLEKSRLLSDRFSAERPKGSFSTLEIQRTEQGDSAMYLCASQGDSYEQYFGPGTRLTVT.

The chain has TRBV20-1 and TRBJ2-7; unclear D gene. Trimming stripped 4 bases from V and 4 bases from J, with 17 bases between. CDR3 length: 14 residues. Germline CDR1 reads DFQATT; CDR2 reads SNEGSKA (reference sequence). The CDR3 DNA sequence: TGCAGTGCTAACGGCCGTCCGCCCACATACGAGCAGTACTTC. It yields the protein CSANGRPPTYEQYF.

In this sample, this clonotype turned up a few times. The rearrangement joins TRBV14 to TRBJ2-5; 11 bases agree with TRBD2. Germline lookup yields CDR1 SGHDN and CDR2 FVKESK. V shed 1 base, J shed 1 base, and the junction held 11 bases outside the gene matches. The CDR3 totals 19 residues. For the CDR3, the DNA is TGTGCCAGCAGCCAAGTTGGCCCACTAGCGGGGGACACCCAAGAGACCCAGTACTTC. Encoded protein: CASSQVGPLAGDTQETQYF.

CDR3 DNA sequence: TGTGCCAGCAGCTCCCTGGATGGGAAAATAAAACACTATGGCTACACCTTC. Residues: CASSSLDGKIKHYGYTF. The genes are TRBV7-9 and TRBJ1-2, with no clear D. This CDR3 comprises 17 residues. V gave up 4 bases and J gave up 3 bases, with 21 bases separating them. Germline CDR1 reads SEHNR; CDR2 reads FQNEAQ (reference sequence).

The rearrangement uses TRBV11-2 and TRBJ2-7; D may be TRBD1 (6 bases). Germline V gives CDR1 SGHAT, CDR2 FQNNGV. This CDR3 has 15 residues. V was shortened by 5 bases and J by 3 bases, with 17 bases between the two germline ends. CDR3 in DNA: TGTGCCAGCAGCCACACGTCGACAGGTTTCTACGAGCAGTACTTC. Translated: CASSHTSTGFYEQYF.

This clonotype was seen only a few times. This chain joins TRBV4-2 and TRBJ2-3; D remains ambiguous. Trimming took off 0 bases at V and 3 bases at J, with 10 bases between the two ends. Per the germline V gene, CDR1 is LGHNA and CDR2 is YNFKEQ. The CDR3 sequence is 15 residues long. In DNA form, the CDR3 reads TGTGCCAGCAGCCAAGAACAGTTTGGTACAGATACGCAGTATTTT. Translating it yields CASSQEQFGTDTQYF.

This clonotype was picked up a small number of times. A read error may account for a junction end that differs from germline. The gene calls are TRBV7-7 and TRBJ2-3, with unresolved D. The CDR3 totals 13 residues. The V gene's germline CDR1 is SSHAT and CDR2 FNYEAQ (reference sequence). The CDR3 DNA sequence: TGTGCTAGCAGCAGAGAGAATACAGATACGCAGTATTTT. Protein sequence: CASSRENTDTQYF.

At least ten counts were recorded for this clonotype. The gene calls are TRBV24-1 and TRBJ1-1; tentative D call: TRBD1 (6 bases). The V end was cut by 5 bases, the J end by 6 bases, with 12 bases between. Per the germline V gene, CDR1 is KGHDR and CDR2 is SFDVKD. The CDR3 covers 13 residues. The CDR3 DNA is TGTGCCACCAGTGGCAGAGGGGGGTCTGAAGCTTTCTTT. Encoded protein: CATSGRGGSEAFF.

The CDR3 DNA follows: TGCGCCAGCAGCGGGACCGGAAACTATGGCTACACCTTC. This gives the protein CASSGTGNYGYTF. The chain combines TRBV5-1 with TRBJ1-2, with D perhaps matching TRBD1 (5 bases). This CDR3 is 13 amino acids long. Germline lookup yields CDR1 SGHRS and CDR2 YFSETQ. The V end lost 4 bases, the J end lost 2 bases, and 9 bases lay between the germline ends.

This clonotype was detected only once. V gene TRBV18 combines with J gene TRBJ2-5, with 13 bases matching TRBD2. Germline values: CDR1 KGHSH, CDR2 LQKENI. The length of the CDR3 is 17 residues. J gave up 0 bases and V 4 bases, and 5 bases lay outside the gene matches. The CDR3 DNA is TGTGCCAGCTCACGGACTAGCGGGAGCGAGGACCAAGAGACCCAGTACTTC. This sequence encodes CASSRTSGSEDQETQYF. The variable domain in full, with the rest retrieved from reference TRBV18 and TRBJ2-5, is NAGVMQNPRHLVRRRGQEARLRCSPMKGHSHVYWYRQLPEEGLKFMVYLQKENIIDESGMPKERFSAEFPKEGPSILRIQQVVRGDSAAYFCASSRTSGSEDQETQYFGPGTRLLVL.

This clonotype has a handful of counts. This rearrangement joins TRBV4-3 to TRBJ1-5; D not resolved. This CDR3 has 15 amino acids. Germline assignment: CDR1 LGHNA and CDR2 YSLEER. V lost 3 bases and J 2 bases, leaving 11 bases between the germline ends. This CDR3 reads CASSQWAEGNQPQHF. CDR3 coding DNA: TGCGCCAGCAGCCAGTGGGCGGAGGGCAATCAGCCCCAGCATTTT.

In its sample, this clonotype was seen a few times. This chain joins TRBV10-3 and TRBJ1-4; D gene uncertain. Per the germline V gene, CDR1 is ENHRY and CDR2 is SYGVKD. The V end was cut by 3 bases, the J end by 0 bases, with 5 bases between. The CDR3 runs 14 residues. The CDR3 coding sequence is TGTGCCATCAGTGACGGGACAACTAATGAAAAACTGTTTTTT. Its translation: CAISDGTTNEKLFF.

This clonotype was observed a handful of times. The chain employs TRBV10-3 and TRBJ2-5; possibly TRBD1 or TRBD2 for D (6 bases each). The length of the CDR3 is 16 residues. Trimming left V 8 bases short and J 4 bases short, with 23 bases between. CDR1 and CDR2 (germline): ENHRY, SYGVKD. As DNA, the CDR3 is TGTGCCATCCAAAAGGGGGGTAGCGGTCGGGGAGAGACCCAGTACTTC. Translation: CAIQKGGSGRGETQYF.

This clonotype was observed a few times. The V call is TRBV6-2 or TRBV6-3, the J call TRBJ1-1; D is possibly TRBD1 (5 bases). Germline CDR1 and CDR2: MNHEY and SVGEGT. Trimming pared 5 bases from V and 5 bases from J, leaving 12 bases between. There are 13 residues in the CDR3. CDR3 DNA: TGTGCCAGCAGTCAAACACCAGGGACTGAAGCTTTCTTT. This gives the protein CASSQTPGTEAFF.

There are a few counts of this clonotype. V gene TRBV5-1 combines with J gene TRBJ2-7, with TRBD2 matching 10 bases. The germline V gene has CDR1 SGHRS and CDR2 YFSETQ. V lost 4 bases, J lost 2 bases, and 6 bases stayed unmatched. The CDR3 has 15 residues. The CDR3 loop reads CASSPGLARTYEQYF. In DNA form, the CDR3 reads TGCGCCAGCAGCCCGGGACTAGCGAGGACCTACGAGCAGTACTTC.

The table lists this clonotype with many counts. V gene TRBV27 combines with J gene TRBJ1-5; TRBD1 might be the D (5 bases). The CDR3 has 14 residues. The V and J ends lost 6 bases and 4 bases respectively, with 13 bases between them. Germline V lookup: CDR1 MNHEY, CDR2 SMNVEV (reference sequence). CDR3 residues: CASRRTGGNQPQHF. DNA of the CDR3: TGTGCCAGCAGACGGACCGGGGGGAATCAGCCCCAGCATTTT.

This clonotype was seen a few times. The V gene is TRBV28, the J gene TRBJ2-7, with 8 bases aligning to TRBD1. V lost 3 bases to trimming and J lost 4 bases; unmatched junction nucleotides: 5. There are 14 residues in the CDR3. Germline CDR1 MDHEN, CDR2 SYDVKM. The CDR3 is CASSLPGTGYEQYF. Here the CDR3 DNA reads TGTGCCAGCAGTTTGCCCGGGACAGGATACGAGCAGTACTTC. Based on the CDR3 plus reference TRBV28 and TRBJ2-7, the full variable domain is DVKVTQSSRYLVKRTGEKVFLECVQDMDHENMFWYRQDPGLGLRLIYFSYDVKMKEKGDIPEGYSVSREKKERFSLILESASTNQTSMYLCASSLPGTGYEQYFGPGTRLTVT.

This clonotype was recorded a few times. This chain joins TRBV7-9 and TRBJ1-6; D uncertain. Germline V gene lookup returns CDR1 SEHNR and CDR2 FQNEAQ (reference sequence). The germline V and J ends were trimmed by 5 bases and 0 bases, with 11 bases remaining between them. The CDR3 is 16 amino acids. The CDR3 DNA reads TGTGCCAGCAGCCCGGTGAGGAGCTCCTATAATTCACCCCTCCACTTT. This sequence encodes CASSPVRSSYNSPLHF.

This clonotype was recorded many times. V is TRBV6-1 and J is TRBJ1-2; D is perhaps TRBD1 (5 bases). The V end was cut by 6 bases, the J end by 4 bases, with 18 bases between. Germline V gives CDR1 MNHNS, CDR2 SASEGT. The CDR3 totals 15 residues. In DNA, the CDR3 is TGTGCCAGCAGCTCGGGACGGTCGGGGCTCTATGGCTACACCTTC. It is translated as CASSSGRSGLYGYTF.

In this sample, this clonotype turned up a few times. The V and J genes are TRBV7-2 and TRBJ1-1; TRBD1 matches 8 bases. CDR1 and CDR2 (germline): SGHTA, FQGNSA. The CDR3 spans 13 residues. V shed 5 bases, J shed 8 bases, and the junction held 7 bases outside the gene matches. CDR3 loop: CASSVTDRGEAFF. Written as DNA, the CDR3 is TGTGCCAGCAGCGTTACCGACAGGGGAGAAGCTTTCTTT.

This clonotype was found a few times. The V and J genes are TRBV6-1 and TRBJ2-7; 11 bases are shared with TRBD1. In germline, CDR1 is MNHNS, CDR2 SASEGT. J lost 1 base, V lost 10 bases, and 9 bases had no gene match. This CDR3 spans 15 amino acids. The DNA of the CDR3 is TGTGCCACCTACCCCGGGACAGGGGGTTCCTACGAGCAGTACTTC. Its protein product is CATYPGTGGSYEQYF.

This clonotype was seen repeatedly, ten times or more. The chain is built from TRBV29-1 and TRBJ1-2; possibly TRBD1 for D (6 bases). CDR3 length: 16 amino acids. Germline V CDR1 and CDR2: SQVTM, ANQGSEA. Trimming cost V 6 bases and J 2 bases, with 22 bases left between them. The DNA for the CDR3 is TGCAGCGTCCCCAGGGGAAAGGTTGGGGCCAACTATGGCTACACCTTC. Translated: CSVPRGKVGANYGYTF.

This clonotype was seen a handful of times. This is likely a read error, given that the CDR3 carries no conserved phenylalanine or tryptophan at its end. The J gene is TRBJ2-1, the V gene TRBV29-1; D might be TRBD1 (6 bases). The CDR3 contains 15 residues. Trimming took 1 base from V and 7 from J, leaving 17 bases between them. Per germline, CDR1 SQVTM and CDR2 ANQGSEA. The CDR3 DNA reads TGCAGCGTTGAAGGGGGGCTAGTTGGGCATAATGAGCAGTTCCTC. It yields the protein CSVEGGLVGHNEQFL.

Regarding this clonotype: Mismatch with germline at one junction end may stem from a read error. Here the CDR3 reads CDSTIRDQANYGYTF. CDR3 coding DNA: TGTGACAGCACCATCCGGGACCAAGCTAACTATGGCTACACCTTC. V gene TRBV7-8 combines with J gene TRBJ1-2; D may be TRBD1 (5 bases). This CDR3 comprises 15 residues. Germline-derived CDR1 and CDR2 are SGHVS and FQNEAQ. Together with reference TRBV7-8 and TRBJ1-2, the CDR3 gives the full variable domain: GAGVSQSPRYKVAKRGQDVALRCDPISGHVSLFWYQQALGQGPEFLTYFQNEAQLDKSGLPSDRFFAERPEGSVSTLKIQRTQQEDSAVYLCDSTIRDQANYGYTFGSGTRLTVV.

This clonotype was seen more than once but under ten times. The rearrangement joins TRBV6-5 to TRBJ2-7; tentative D call: TRBD2 (5 bases). The CDR3 is made up of 15 amino acids. V lost 0 bases to trimming and J lost 3 bases, with 12 bases between them. Germline V CDR1 and CDR2: MNHEY, SVGAGI. The CDR3 sequence: CASSYSSPGNYEQYF. The CDR3 coding sequence is TGTGCCAGCAGTTACTCCTCCCCCGGGAACTACGAGCAGTACTTC.